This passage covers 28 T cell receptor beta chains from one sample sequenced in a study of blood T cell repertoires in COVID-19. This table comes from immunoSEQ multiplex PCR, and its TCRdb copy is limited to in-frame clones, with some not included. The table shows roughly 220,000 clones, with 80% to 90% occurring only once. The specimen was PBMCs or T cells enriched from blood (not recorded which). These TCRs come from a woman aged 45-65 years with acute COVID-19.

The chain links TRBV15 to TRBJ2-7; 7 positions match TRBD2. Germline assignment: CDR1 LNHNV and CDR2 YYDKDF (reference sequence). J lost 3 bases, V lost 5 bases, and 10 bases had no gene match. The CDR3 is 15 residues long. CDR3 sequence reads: CATSPAATSFYEQYF. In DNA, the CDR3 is TGTGCCACCAGCCCTGCCGCGACTAGCTTCTACGAGCAGTACTTC.

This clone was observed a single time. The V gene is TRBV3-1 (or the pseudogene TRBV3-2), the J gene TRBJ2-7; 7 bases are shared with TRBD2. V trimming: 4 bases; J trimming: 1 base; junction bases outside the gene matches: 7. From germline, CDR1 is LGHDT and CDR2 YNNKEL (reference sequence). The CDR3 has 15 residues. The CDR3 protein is CASSPPRAGSYEQYF. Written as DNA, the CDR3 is TGTGCCAGCAGCCCCCCAAGAGCGGGGTCCTACGAGCAGTACTTC.

CDR3 nucleotide sequence: TGTGCCAGCTCACCACGACAGGGGAGGAATACGCAGTATTTT. Residues: CASSPRQGRNTQYF. The genes are TRBV18 and TRBJ2-3, with 8 bases that match TRBD1. V lost 1 base and J lost 7; bases outside the gene matches: 4. There are 14 residues in the CDR3. Germline V gene sequence: CDR1 KGHSH, CDR2 LQKENI.

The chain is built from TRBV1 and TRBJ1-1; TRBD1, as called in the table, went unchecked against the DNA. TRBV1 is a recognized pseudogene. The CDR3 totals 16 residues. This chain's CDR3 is CTSSQESGHQNTEAFF. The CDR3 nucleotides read TGCACCAGCAGCCAAGAGTCGGGACACCAGAACACTGAAGCTTTCTTT.

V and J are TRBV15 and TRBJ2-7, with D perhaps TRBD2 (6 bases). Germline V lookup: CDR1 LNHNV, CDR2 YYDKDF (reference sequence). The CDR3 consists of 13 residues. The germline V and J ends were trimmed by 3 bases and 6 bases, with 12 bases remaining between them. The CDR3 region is CATSSSGGSEQYF. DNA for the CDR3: TGTGCCACCAGCAGTTCTGGAGGGTCCGAGCAGTACTTC.

CDR3: CASRGQGAFGMNTEAFF. In DNA, the CDR3 is TGTGCCAGCAGGGGACAGGGAGCTTTTGGGATGAACACTGAAGCTTTCTTT. This chain links TRBV7-9 with TRBJ1-1; TRBD1 aligns across 9 bases. The germline V gene has CDR1 SEHNR and CDR2 FQNEAQ (reference sequence). This CDR3 is built from 17 residues. Trimming cost V 6 bases and J 0 bases; bases outside gene matches: 11.

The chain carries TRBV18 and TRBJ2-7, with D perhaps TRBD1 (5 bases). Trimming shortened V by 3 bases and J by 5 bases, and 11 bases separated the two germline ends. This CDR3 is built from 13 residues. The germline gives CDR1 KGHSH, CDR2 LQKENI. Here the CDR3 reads CASSPFQGNEQYF. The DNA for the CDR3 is TGTGCCAGCTCACCCTTCCAGGGTAACGAGCAGTACTTC. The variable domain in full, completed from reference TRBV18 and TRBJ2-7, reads NAGVMQNPRHLVRRRGQEARLRCSPMKGHSHVYWYRQLPEEGLKFMVYLQKENIIDESGMPKERFSAEFPKEGPSILRIQQVVRGDSAAYFCASSPFQGNEQYFGPGTRLTVT.

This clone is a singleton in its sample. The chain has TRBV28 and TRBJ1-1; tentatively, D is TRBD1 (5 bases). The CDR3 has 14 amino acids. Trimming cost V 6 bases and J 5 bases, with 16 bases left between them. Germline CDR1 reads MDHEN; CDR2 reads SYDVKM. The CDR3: CASSPRMGGTEAFF. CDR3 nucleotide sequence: TGTGCCAGCAGCCCCCGGATGGGGGGTACTGAAGCTTTCTTT.

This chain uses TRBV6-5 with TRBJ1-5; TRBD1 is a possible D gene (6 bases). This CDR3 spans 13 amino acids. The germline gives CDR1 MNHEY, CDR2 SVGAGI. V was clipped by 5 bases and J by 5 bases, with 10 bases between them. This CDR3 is CASSQPGDQPQHF. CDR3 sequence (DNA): TGTGCCAGCAGTCAACCAGGGGATCAGCCCCAGCATTTT.

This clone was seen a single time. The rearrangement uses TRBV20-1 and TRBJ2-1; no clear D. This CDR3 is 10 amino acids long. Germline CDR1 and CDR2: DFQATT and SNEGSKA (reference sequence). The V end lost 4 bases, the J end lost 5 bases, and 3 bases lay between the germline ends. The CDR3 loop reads CSATNNEQFF. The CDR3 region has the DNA TGCAGTGCTACCAACAATGAGCAGTTCTTC.

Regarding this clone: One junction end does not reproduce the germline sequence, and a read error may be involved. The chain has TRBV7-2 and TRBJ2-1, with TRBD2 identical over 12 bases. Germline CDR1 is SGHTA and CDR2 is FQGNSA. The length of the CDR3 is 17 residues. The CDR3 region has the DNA TGTGCCAGCAGCCTAGCGGGAGGGCCCACATCGTATCGGGAGCAGTTCTTC. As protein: CASSLAGGPTSYREQFF.

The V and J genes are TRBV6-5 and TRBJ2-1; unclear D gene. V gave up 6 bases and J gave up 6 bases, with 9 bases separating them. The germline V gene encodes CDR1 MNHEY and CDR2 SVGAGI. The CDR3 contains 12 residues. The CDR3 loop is CASRGDLNEQFF. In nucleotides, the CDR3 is TGTGCCAGCAGGGGCGATCTCAATGAGCAGTTCTTC.

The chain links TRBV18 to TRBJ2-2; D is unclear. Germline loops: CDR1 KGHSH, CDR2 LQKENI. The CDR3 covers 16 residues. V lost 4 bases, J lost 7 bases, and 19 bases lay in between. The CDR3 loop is CASSRGSVRLNGELFF. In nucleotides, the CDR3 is TGTGCCAGCTCACGAGGATCAGTCCGGCTCAACGGGGAGCTGTTTTTT.

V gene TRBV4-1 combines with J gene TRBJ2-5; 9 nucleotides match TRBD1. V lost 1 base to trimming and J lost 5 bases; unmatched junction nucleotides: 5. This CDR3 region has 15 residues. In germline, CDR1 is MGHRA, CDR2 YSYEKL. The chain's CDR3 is CASSQVGQGRETQYF. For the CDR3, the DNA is TGCGCCAGCAGCCAAGTTGGACAGGGGAGGGAGACCCAGTACTTC.

The CDR3 protein is CASRQGGYGYTF. In nucleotides, the CDR3 is TGTGCCAGCAGGCAGGGAGGCTATGGCTACACCTTC. V gene TRBV2 combines with J gene TRBJ1-2, with D tentatively TRBD1 (5 bases). With 6 bases removed from V and 4 bases from J, the gap between germline ends came to 9 bases. The length of the CDR3 is 12 residues. Per germline, CDR1 SNHLY and CDR2 FYNNEI.

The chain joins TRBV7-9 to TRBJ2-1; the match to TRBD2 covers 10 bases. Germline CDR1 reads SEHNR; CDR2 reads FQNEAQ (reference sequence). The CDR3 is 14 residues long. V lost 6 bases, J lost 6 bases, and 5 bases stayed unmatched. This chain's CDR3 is CASSPSGGANEQFF. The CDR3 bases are TGTGCCAGCAGTCCGAGCGGGGGGGCCAATGAGCAGTTCTTC.

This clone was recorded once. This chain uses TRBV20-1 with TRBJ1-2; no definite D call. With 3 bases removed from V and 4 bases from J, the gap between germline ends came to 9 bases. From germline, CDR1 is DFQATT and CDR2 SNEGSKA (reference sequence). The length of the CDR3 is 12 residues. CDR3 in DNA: TGCAGTGCTAGTTATGCGGGCTATGGCTACACCTTC. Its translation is CSASYAGYGYTF.

The CDR3 DNA follows: TGTGCCAGCAGTTTACATCTATGGGGGGCTGGGGCCAACGTCCTGACTTTC. Amino acid sequence: CASSLHLWGAGANVLTF. The chain has TRBV28 and TRBJ2-6; D perhaps matches TRBD2 (6 bases). V lost 2 bases and J lost 2, with 13 bases in between. CDR3 length: 17 residues. CDR1 is MDHEN and CDR2 is SYDVKM in the germline V gene.

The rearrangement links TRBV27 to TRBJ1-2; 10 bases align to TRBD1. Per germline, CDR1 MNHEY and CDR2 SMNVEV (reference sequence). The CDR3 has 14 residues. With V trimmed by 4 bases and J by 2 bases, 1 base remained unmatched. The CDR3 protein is CASSWGQGNYGYTF. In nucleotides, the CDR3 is TGTGCCAGCAGTTGGGGACAGGGGAACTATGGCTACACCTTC.

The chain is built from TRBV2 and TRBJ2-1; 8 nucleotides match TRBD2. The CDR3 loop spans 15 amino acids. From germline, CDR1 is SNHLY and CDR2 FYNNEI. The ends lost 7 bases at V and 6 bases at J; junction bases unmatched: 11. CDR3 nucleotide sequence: TGTGCCAGCAAAGGCACTAGCGGTTTCCTCAATGAGCAGTTCTTC. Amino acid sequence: CASKGTSGFLNEQFF.

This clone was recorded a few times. The CDR3 region has the DNA TGTGCCAGCAGTGCTGGGTGGAGGGTGGACGGATCACCCCTCCACTTT. Protein product: CASSAGWRVDGSPLHF. The chain recombines TRBV2 with TRBJ1-6; D is ambiguous. The CDR3 runs to 16 residues. The V end was cut by 4 bases, the J end by 10 bases, with 20 bases between. Germline V CDR1 and CDR2: SNHLY, FYNNEI.

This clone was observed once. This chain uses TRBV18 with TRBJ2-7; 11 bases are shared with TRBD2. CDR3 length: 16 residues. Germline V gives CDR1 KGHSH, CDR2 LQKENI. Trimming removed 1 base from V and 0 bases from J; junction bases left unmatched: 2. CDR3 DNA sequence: TGTGCCAGCTCACCACAAACTAGCGGGAGCTCCTACGAGCAGTACTTC. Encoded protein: CASSPQTSGSSYEQYF.

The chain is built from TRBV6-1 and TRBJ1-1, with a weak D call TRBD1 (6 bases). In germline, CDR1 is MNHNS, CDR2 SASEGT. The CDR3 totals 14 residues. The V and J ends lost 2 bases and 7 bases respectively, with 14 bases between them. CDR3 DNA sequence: TGTGCCAGCAGTGAAATTGGCGGCAGGGGTGAAGCTTTCTTT. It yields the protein CASSEIGGRGEAFF.

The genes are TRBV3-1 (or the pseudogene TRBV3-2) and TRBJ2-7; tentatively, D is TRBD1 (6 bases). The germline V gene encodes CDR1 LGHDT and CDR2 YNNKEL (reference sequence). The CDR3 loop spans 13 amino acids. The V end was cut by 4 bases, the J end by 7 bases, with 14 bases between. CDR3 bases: TGTGCCAGCAGCCCAAGAGGGGGTTTTGAGCAGTACTTC. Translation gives CASSPRGGFEQYF.

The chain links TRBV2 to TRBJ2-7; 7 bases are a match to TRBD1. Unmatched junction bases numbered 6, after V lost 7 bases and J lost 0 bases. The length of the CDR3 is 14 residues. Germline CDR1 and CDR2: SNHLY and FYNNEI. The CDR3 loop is CASNPGQPSYEQYF. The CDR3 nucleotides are TGTGCCAGCAACCCGGGACAGCCCTCCTACGAGCAGTACTTC.

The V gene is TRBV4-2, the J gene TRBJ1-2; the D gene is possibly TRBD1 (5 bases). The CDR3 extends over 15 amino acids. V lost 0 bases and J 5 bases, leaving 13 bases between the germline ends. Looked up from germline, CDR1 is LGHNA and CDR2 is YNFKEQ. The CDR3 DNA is TGTGCCAGCAGCCAAGAGTTGGCAGGGCGGTATGGCTACACCTTC. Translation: CASSQELAGRYGYTF.

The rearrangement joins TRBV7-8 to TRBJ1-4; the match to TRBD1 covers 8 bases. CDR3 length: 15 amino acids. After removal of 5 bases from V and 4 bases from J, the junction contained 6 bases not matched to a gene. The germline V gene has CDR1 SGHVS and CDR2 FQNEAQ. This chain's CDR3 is CASSRTGLGNEKLFF. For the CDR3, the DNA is TGTGCCAGCAGCCGGACAGGGTTGGGTAATGAAAAACTGTTTTTT.

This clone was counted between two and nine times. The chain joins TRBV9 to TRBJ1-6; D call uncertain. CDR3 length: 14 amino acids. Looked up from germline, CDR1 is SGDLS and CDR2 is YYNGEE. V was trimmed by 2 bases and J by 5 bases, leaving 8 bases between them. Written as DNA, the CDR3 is TGTGCCAGCAGCGTGAGCCCTGATAATTCACCCCTCCACTTT. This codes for CASSVSPDNSPLHF.